The rows below give T cell receptor beta chains drawn from one sample of a study of blood T cell repertoires in COVID-19. Here immunoSEQ multiplex PCR was the method, and the copy in TCRdb shows in-frame clones only, minus some. The sample includes about 190,000 clones, about 88% seen only once; the top ten take more than 2.5%. Sequenced: PBMCs or T cells enriched from blood (not recorded which). Source of these receptors: a woman in her twenties or thirties who had recovered from COVID-19. Both conserved end residues are part of each CDR3. D genes are given only for firm matches. Only some rows state a clone size, as once, few, many or a class for expanded clones.

CASSKKPGLYFF	TGTGCCAGCAGTAAAAAGCCAGGTCTATACTTCTTC	TRBV28	TRBJ2-1	once	.
CASRDSTGNQPQHF	TGTGCCAGCAGGGACAGCACGGGCAATCAGCCCCAGCATTTT	TRBV7-2	TRBJ1-5	.	.
CSVGQGTGNTIYF	TGCAGCGTTGGTCAGGGGACTGGAAACACCATATATTTT	TRBV29-1	TRBJ1-3	.	.
CASSRSPGNEQYF	TGTGCCAGCAGCCGGAGCCCAGGGAACGAGCAGTACTTC	TRBV5-5	TRBJ2-7	.	.
CASSPGRVTGELFF	TGTGCCAGCTCACCAGGGCGGGTCACCGGGGAGCTGTTTTTT	TRBV18	TRBJ2-2	.	.
CASSITGVSGNTIYF	TGTGCCAGTAGTATAACGGGAGTCTCTGGAAACACCATATATTTT	TRBV19	TRBJ1-3	.	.
CASRLTGTSGFQETQYF	TGTGCAAGTCGCCTAACCGGGACTAGCGGATTTCAAGAGACCCAGTACTTC	TRBV12-2	TRBJ2-5	.	.
CASSKALTSHSSNEQFF	TGTGCCAGCAGCAAAGCATTGACTAGCCATAGTTCCAATGAGCAGTTCTTC	TRBV21-1	TRBJ2-1	.	.
CASSLTSGRAGYNEQFF	TGTGCCAGCAGCCTGACTAGCGGGAGGGCCGGGTACAATGAGCAGTTCTTC	TRBV9	TRBJ2-1	.	TRBD2
CASGQSYSNQPQHF	TGTGCCAGCGGACAGTCATATAGCAATCAGCCCCAGCATTTT	TRBV2	TRBJ1-5	few	.
CASSPSGTDTQYF	TGTGCCAGCAGCCCTAGCGGCACAGATACGCAGTATTTT	TRBV11-2	TRBJ2-3	.	.
CASRRHGVNYGYTF	TGTGCCAGCAGGCGCCACGGGGTTAACTATGGCTACACCTTC	TRBV27	TRBJ1-2	once	.
CASILRGHQPQHF	TGTGCCAGCATCCTCAGGGGGCATCAGCCCCAGCATTTT	TRBV28	TRBJ1-5	.	TRBD1
CASSIVTIQVSNQPQHF	TGTGCCAGTAGTATAGTTACGATACAGGTGAGCAATCAGCCCCAGCATTTT	TRBV19	TRBJ1-5	.	.
CASSQRDRPYNEQFF	TGTGCCAGCAGCCAACGGGACAGGCCCTACAATGAGCAGTTCTTC	TRBV5-4	TRBJ2-1	.	TRBD1
CASSVQVLPGDTQYF	TGTGCCAGCAGTGTACAGGTCCTACCCGGTGATACGCAGTATTTT	TRBV2	TRBJ2-3	.	.
CASSPYRTENTEAFF	TGTGCCAGCAGCCCATATCGGACAGAGAACACTGAAGCTTTCTTT	TRBV7-2	TRBJ1-1	.	.
CASRTPGQGASDTEAFF	TGTGCCAGCAGGACCCCGGGACAGGGAGCAAGTGATACTGAAGCTTTCTTT	TRBV2	TRBJ1-1	.	TRBD1
CARLGLGYTF	TGTGCCAGGTTGGGGCTAGGCTACACCTTC	TRBV21-1	TRBJ1-2	.	.
CSVSASGFSYNEQFF	TGCAGCGTTTCGGCTAGCGGATTTTCCTACAATGAGCAGTTCTTC	TRBV29-1	TRBJ2-1	.	TRBD2
CASSSTGTSVPGELFF	TGTGCCAGCAGTTCGACCGGGACTAGCGTGCCCGGGGAGCTGTTTTTT	TRBV6-6	TRBJ2-2	.	TRBD2
CASYMTGDGYTF	TGTGCCAGCTATATGACAGGGGATGGCTACACCTTC	TRBV7-9	TRBJ1-2	.	TRBD1
CSARGLAGVFSYEQYF	TGCAGCGCACGAGGTCTAGCGGGAGTTTTTTCCTACGAGCAGTACTTC	TRBV29-1	TRBJ2-7	.	TRBD2
CASRTAGTGGADTQYF	TGTGCCAGCAGGACCGCCGGGACAGGGGGCGCGGATACGCAGTATTTT	TRBV5-5	TRBJ2-3	few	TRBD1
CASSLYPGQGKGSPLHF	TGTGCCAGCAGCTTATATCCGGGACAGGGTAAAGGGTCACCCCTCCACTTT	TRBV7-8	TRBJ1-6	.	TRBD1
CASSLEILAGGPSDTQYF	TGTGCCAGCAGCTTGGAAATACTAGCGGGAGGGCCCTCAGATACGCAGTATTTT	TRBV5-4	TRBJ2-3	.	TRBD2
CASSDPLQPGTSGQYEQYF	TGTGCCAGCAGCGACCCGCTACAACCCGGGACTAGCGGGCAATACGAGCAGTACTTC	TRBV9	TRBJ2-7	.	TRBD2
CASSLQGQGSQPQHF	TGTGCCAGCAGTCTCCAAGGACAGGGGAGTCAGCCCCAGCATTTT	TRBV28	TRBJ1-5	.	TRBD1
CASSPTGQGENGEQFF	TGTGCCAGCAGCCCCACCGGGCAGGGGGAAAACGGTGAGCAGTTCTTC	TRBV21-1	TRBJ2-1	.	.
CASRVLGQVGNSPLHF	TGCGCCAGCAGAGTTCTCGGACAGGTTGGGAATTCACCCCTCCACTTT	TRBV5-1	TRBJ1-6	few	TRBD1
CASSPTGTRSGYTF	TGTGCCAGCAGCCCAACCGGGACTCGGTCTGGCTACACCTTC	TRBV3-1/TRBV3-2	TRBJ1-2	.	.
CASSVLGTSGSHEQYF	TGTGCCAGCAGCGTACTTGGGACTAGCGGGAGCCACGAGCAGTACTTC	TRBV9	TRBJ2-7	.	TRBD2
CASNRGERINQPQHF	TGTGCCAGTAACAGGGGAGAACGAATAAATCAGCCCCAGCATTTT	TRBV28	TRBJ1-5	.	TRBD1
CASSKQGATSYEQYF	TGTGCCAGCAGCAAACAGGGGGCTACTTCCTACGAGCAGTACTTC	TRBV9	TRBJ2-7	.	TRBD1
CASSFRTGDQPQHF	TGTGCCAGCAGTTTTAGGACAGGGGATCAGCCCCAGCATTTT	TRBV27	TRBJ1-5	.	TRBD1
CASSFGDRENSPLHF	TGTGCCAGCAGCTTTGGGGACAGGGAGAACTCACCCCTCCACTTT	TRBV5-6	TRBJ1-6	.	TRBD1
CASSRQPGTGSSLNTEAFF	TGCGCCAGCAGCCGCCAACCCGGGACAGGGAGTTCCCTTAACACTGAAGCTTTCTTT	TRBV4-1	TRBJ1-1	once	TRBD1
CASSLSNGRAPDTQYF	TGTGCCAGCAGCTTAAGTAACGGGAGGGCCCCAGATACGCAGTATTTT	TRBV7-6	TRBJ2-3	.	TRBD2
CASTSRPSYEQYF	TGCGCCAGCACGAGCAGGCCGTCCTACGAGCAGTACTTC	TRBV5-1	TRBJ2-7	.	.
CASSLVGAGGTSNNEQFF	TGTGCCAGCAGCTTAGTCGGGGCGGGAGGGACTAGCAACAATGAGCAGTTCTTC	TRBV11-2	TRBJ2-1	.	TRBD2
CASSAIGDRGQMANYGYTF	TGTGCCAGCAGCGCTATCGGGGACAGGGGGCAGATGGCTAACTATGGCTACACCTTC	TRBV7-6	TRBJ1-2	once	TRBD1